This TCR beta chain came from a study of blood T cells in healthy people across ages (dated by TCRdb to 2013 to 2016). For the study in its entirety: In model experiments, template switching captured roughly one uniquely barcoded TCR beta cDNA molecule for every two T cells. Using deep sequencing normalized with unique cDNA molecular identifiers, the study measured how TCR beta repertoire diversity changes with age. Donors were grouped into four age groups: young (average approximately 15 years), middle-aged (around 39), aged (around 66) and long-lived (about 90). To avoid experimental bias, donors of different ages were spread randomly across the sequencing lanes. Using the same blood draw, the study looked at two additional independent replicas of 1 million unique cDNA reads for two donors, one aged 18 to 30 and the other aged 80 or older.

The CDR3 holds 11 amino acids from the cysteine to the phenylalanine. Solely the CDR3 DNA is kept, with 33 bases framed from the first base. Between the V and J ends, shortened by 9 bases and 2 bases respectively, the junction contains 7 bases. The 39 donors, aged about 6 to 95 years, were systemically healthy Caucasian individuals from Russia. Approximately 9.7 milliliters of peripheral blood were drawn from each donor into EDTA-treated Vacutainer tubes. PBMCs were isolated by Ficoll-Paque density-gradient centrifugation, with at least 6 million obtained per sample. Trizol reagent was used to extract total RNA from PBMCs, with at least 5.5 micrograms per sample. The percentages of naive CD45RAhigh/CD27high T cells were determined by flow cytometry on a PBMC aliquot from every donor. Library method: 5' RACE. The sample was run on an Illumina HiSeq 2500. A second PCR of about 7 to 12 cycles was run with a J-beta primer mix and a sample-barcoded 5' primer. Each TCR beta cDNA molecule received a unique molecular identifier from a template-switch 5' adaptor carrying 12 random nucleotides. At least 2.5 million CDR3-containing paired-end reads were obtained from each sample. All of the RNA was converted into first-strand cDNA using the Mint cDNA synthesis kit, with a TRBC-specific oligonucleotide serving as the primer. All cDNA was treated with uracil-DNA glycosylase and then went through a first 18-cycle PCR with the universal primers M1SS and BC2_uni_R. In the paper's pipeline: For normalization, 1 million high-quality reads, each with a distinct molecular identifier, were randomly selected from each sample. Instead of being binned into consensus sequences, reads that shared molecular identifiers were thrown out. MiTCR, set to a Q25 quality threshold and the strictest error-elimination algorithm, was used for CDR3 identification, clonotype clustering and error correction. Lower-bound total TCR beta diversity was estimated with a nonparametric unseen species model using Euler transformation. The public reads were reanalyzed by TCRdb: fastp trimming at Q25, MiXCR alignment, in-frame beta chains only. Here each entry gathers all rows of one CDR3 protein and keeps the most common genes and DNA. TCRdb's processing, not the authors' own work, is the source of the V and J calls. Present in this sample are some 1.6 million distinct CDR3 sequences, roughly 32% of which were seen just once. Of the sample, 11% is held by the ten largest clones.

Turning to this clonotype: Its antigen is unknown. Nothing much larger sits one base from this clone, and base qualities are not available.

Overall results and qualifications from the work: Compared with the aged group, the long-lived group had more naive CD4+ T cells, fewer expanded clones and increased TCR diversity, suggesting age selection. Estimates of total diversity from one million sequenced T cells were regarded as lower bounds and underestimates. Because donor CMV infection status was unknown, age-related changes in expanded clonotypes were potentially confounded. Bulk unsorted PBMC profiling prevented conclusive comparison of naive and antigen-experienced compartments. The percentage of naive T cells measured by flow cytometry correlated strongly with observed TCR beta diversity. Observed TCR beta diversity per million T cells fell roughly linearly with age, and a significant reduction was already apparent by age roughly 40.

This clonotype was obtained from a woman in her twenties or thirties in good health. Material: blood. The chain links TRBV12-3 or TRBV12-4 with TRBJ1-2; no D gene can be assigned with confidence. The CDR3: CASWGNYGYTF. The DNA sequence is as follows: TGTGCCAGTTGGGGAAACTATGGCTACACCTTC.